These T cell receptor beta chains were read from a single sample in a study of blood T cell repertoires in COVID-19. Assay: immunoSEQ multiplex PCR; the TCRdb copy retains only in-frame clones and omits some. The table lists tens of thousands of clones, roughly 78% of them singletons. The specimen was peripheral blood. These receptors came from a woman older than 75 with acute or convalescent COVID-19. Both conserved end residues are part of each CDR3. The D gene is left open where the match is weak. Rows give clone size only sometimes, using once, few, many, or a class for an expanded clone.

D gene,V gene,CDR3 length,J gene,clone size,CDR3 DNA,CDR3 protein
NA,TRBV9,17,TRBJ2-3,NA,TGTGCCAGCAGCGTAGGCCTGCACTTACCTAGCACAGATACGCAGTATTTT,CASSVGLHLPSTDTQYF
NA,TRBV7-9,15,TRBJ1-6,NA,TGTGCCAGCAGCTTAGGGGGAGCAGACAATTCACCCCTCCACTTT,CASSLGGADNSPLHF
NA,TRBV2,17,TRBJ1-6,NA,TGTGCCAGCAGTGAAGCGCTTCCGTGGCAAGAGGATTCACCCCTCCACTTT,CASSEALPWQEDSPLHF
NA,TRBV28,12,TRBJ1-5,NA,TGTGCCAGCAGACAGGGTACACAGCCCCAGCATTTT,CASRQGTQPQHF
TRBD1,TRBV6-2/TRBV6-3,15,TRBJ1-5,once,TGTGCCAGCAGTCGGACAGGGGAGGGCAATCAGCCCCAGCATTTT,CASSRTGEGNQPQHF
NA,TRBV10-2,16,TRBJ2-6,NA,TGCGCCAGCTCAGATCGTTGGCTCTCTGGGGCCAACGTCCTGACTTTC,CASSDRWLSGANVLTF
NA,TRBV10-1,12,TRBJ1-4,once,TGCGCCAGCAGTGAGGGGACTAAAGAACTGTTTTTT,CASSEGTKELFF
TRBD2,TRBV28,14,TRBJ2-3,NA,TGTGCCTCCCGGGGGAGCGGGGGGGCGGATACGCAGTATTTT,CASRGSGGADTQYF
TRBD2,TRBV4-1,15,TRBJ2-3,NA,TGCGCCAGCAGCCAAGTCGGGAGGCCGGGAGATACGCAGTATTTT,CASSQVGRPGDTQYF
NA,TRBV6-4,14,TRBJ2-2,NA,TGTGCCAGCAGTGTACTATTTAGCACCGGGGAGCTGTTTTTT,CASSVLFSTGELFF